Below, one T cell receptor beta chain is given with its context. Its antigen is not known. These data belong to a study of shared clonotypes between healthy human individuals. Overall study findings and caveats: Clonotype sharing among donors was expected to depend on sequencing depth. Naive subsets generally exceeded memory subsets in estimated richness.

Deep level was the assay's run setting. Profiled with immunoSEQ multiplex PCR; TCRdb holds only in-frame clones, not every one. The table records 750,000 to 1,000,000 clones, 80% to 95% of them present only once. Trimming took off 8 bases at V and 4 bases at J, with 21 bases between the two ends. The length of the CDR3 is 16 residues. The germline V gene encodes CDR1 SEHNR and CDR2 FQNEAQ (reference sequence). It was CD45RO-negative cells, positively selected for CCR7, that made up naive CD8 cells, with terminally differentiated effector memory CD45RA+ cells excluded. The receptor comes from a man aged 25-45 years in good health. Sequencing input: naive CD8+ T cells sorted from blood. This chain connects TRBV7-9 to TRBJ2-1; a possible D gene is TRBD2 (5 bases). The CDR3 is CASETSTGNPYNEQFF. The CDR3 DNA reads TGTGCCAGCGAAACCTCGACGGGGAACCCTTACAATGAGCAGTTCTTC.